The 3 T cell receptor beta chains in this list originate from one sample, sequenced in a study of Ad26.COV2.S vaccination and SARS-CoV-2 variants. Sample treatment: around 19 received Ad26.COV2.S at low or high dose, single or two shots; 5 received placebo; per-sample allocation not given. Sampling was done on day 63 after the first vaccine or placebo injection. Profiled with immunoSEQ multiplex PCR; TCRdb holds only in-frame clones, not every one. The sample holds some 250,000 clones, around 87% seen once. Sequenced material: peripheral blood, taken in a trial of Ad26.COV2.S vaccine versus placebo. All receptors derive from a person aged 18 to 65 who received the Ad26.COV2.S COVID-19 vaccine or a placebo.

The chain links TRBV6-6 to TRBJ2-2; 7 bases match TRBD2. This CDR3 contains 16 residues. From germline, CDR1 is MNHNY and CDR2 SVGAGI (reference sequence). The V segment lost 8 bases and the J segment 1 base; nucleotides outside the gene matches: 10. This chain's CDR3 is CASGPQAGMNTGELFF. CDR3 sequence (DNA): TGTGCCAGCGGACCCCAAGCGGGAATGAACACCGGGGAGCTGTTTTTT.

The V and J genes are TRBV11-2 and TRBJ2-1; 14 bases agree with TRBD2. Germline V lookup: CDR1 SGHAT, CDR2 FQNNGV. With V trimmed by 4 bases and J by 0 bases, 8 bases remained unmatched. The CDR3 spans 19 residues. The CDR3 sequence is CASSSPGLAGANSYNEQFF. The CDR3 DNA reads TGTGCCAGCAGCTCCCCGGGACTAGCGGGGGCTAACTCCTACAATGAGCAGTTCTTC.

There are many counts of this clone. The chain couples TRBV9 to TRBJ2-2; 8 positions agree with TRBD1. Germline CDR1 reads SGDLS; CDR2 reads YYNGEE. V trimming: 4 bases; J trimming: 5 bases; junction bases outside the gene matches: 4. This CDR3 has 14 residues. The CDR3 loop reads CASSPRTGTGELFF. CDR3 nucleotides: TGTGCCAGCAGCCCACGGACAGGGACCGGGGAGCTGTTTTTT.